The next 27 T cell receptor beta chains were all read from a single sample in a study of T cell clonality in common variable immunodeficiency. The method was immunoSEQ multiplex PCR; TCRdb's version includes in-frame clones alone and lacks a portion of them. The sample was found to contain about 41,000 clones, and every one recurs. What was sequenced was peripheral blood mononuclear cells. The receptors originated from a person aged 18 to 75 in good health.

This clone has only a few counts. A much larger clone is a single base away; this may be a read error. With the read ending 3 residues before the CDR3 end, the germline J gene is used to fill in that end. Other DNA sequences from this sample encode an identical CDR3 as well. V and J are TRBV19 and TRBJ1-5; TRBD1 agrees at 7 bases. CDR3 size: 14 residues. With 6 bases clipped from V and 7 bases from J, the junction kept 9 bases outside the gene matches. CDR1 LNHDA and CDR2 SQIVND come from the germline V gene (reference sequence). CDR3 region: CASSKKGARQPQHF. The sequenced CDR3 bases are TGTGCCAGTAGCAAGAAGGGGGCAAGGCAGCCC.

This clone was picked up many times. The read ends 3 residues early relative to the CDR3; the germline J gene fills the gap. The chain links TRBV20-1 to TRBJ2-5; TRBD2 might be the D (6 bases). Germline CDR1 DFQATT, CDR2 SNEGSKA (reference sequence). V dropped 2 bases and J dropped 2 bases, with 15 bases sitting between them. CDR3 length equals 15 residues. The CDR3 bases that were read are TGCAGTGCTAGACCTCCCGGGACTCAACAAGAGACC. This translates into CSARPPGTQQET. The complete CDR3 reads CSARPPGTQQETQYF.

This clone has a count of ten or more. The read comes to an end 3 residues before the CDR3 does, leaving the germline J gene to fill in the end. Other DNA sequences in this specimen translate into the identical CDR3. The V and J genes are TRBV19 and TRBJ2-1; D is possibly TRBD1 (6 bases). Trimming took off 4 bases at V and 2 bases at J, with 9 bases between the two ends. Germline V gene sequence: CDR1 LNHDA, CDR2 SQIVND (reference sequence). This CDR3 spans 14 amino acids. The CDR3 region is CASSTGTTYNEQFF. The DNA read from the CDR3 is TGTGCCAGTAGTACAGGGACAACCTACAATGAG.

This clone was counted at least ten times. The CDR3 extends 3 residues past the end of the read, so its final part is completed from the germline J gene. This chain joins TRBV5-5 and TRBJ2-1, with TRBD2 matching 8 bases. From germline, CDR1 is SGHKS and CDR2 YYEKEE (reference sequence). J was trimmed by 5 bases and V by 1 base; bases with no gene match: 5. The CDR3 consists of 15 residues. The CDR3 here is CASSLLLAEDNEQFF. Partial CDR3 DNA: TGTGCCAGCAGCTTGTTACTAGCGGAAGACAATGAG.

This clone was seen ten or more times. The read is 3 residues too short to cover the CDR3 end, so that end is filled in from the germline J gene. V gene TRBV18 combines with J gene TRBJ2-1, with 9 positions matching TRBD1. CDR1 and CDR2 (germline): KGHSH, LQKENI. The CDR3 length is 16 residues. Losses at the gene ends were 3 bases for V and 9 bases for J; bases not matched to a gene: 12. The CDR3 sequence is CASSPSLRDRESEQFF. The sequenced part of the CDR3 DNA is TGTGCCAGCTCACCGTCTTTGCGGGACAGGGAAAGTGAG.

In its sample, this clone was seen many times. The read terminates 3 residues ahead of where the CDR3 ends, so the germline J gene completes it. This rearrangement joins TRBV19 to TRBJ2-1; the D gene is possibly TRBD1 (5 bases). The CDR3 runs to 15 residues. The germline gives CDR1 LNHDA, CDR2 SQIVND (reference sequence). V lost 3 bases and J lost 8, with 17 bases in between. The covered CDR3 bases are TGTGCCAGTAGTATGGGGCACTTCAGCGTGGATGAG. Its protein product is CASSMGHFSVDE. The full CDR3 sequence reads CASSMGHFSVDEQFF.

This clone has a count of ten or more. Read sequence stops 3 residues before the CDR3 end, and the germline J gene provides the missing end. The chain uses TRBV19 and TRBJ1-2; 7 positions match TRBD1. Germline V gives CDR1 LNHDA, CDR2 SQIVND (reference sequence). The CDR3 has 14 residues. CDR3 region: CASSWDRGTTGYTF. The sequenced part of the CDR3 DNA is TGTGCCAGTAGTTGGGACAGAGGGACGACGGGC.

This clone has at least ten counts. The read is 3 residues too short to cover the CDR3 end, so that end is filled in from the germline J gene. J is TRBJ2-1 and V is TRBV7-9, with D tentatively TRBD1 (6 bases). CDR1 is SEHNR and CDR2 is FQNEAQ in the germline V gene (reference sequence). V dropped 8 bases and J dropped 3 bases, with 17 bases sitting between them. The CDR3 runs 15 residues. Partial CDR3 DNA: TGTGCCAGCTATAAATTGGGGGCAAACTACAATGAG. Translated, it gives CASYKLGANYNE. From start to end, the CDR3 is CASYKLGANYNEQFF.

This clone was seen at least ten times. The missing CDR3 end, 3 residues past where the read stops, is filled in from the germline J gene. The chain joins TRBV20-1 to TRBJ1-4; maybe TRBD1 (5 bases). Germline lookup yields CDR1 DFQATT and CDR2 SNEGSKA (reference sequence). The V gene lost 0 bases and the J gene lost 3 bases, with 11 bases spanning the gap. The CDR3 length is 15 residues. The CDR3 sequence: CSAREKGRANEKLFF. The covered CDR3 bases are TGCAGTGCTAGAGAAAAGGGGAGGGCTAATGAAAAA.

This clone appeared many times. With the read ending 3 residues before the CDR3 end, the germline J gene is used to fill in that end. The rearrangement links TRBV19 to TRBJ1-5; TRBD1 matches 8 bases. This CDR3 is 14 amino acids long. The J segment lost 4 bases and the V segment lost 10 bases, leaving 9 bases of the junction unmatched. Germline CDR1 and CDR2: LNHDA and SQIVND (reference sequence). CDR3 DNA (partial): TGTGCCACTAAGGACAGGGTGGGGAATCAGCCC. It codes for CATKDRVGNQP. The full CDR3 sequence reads CATKDRVGNQPQHF.

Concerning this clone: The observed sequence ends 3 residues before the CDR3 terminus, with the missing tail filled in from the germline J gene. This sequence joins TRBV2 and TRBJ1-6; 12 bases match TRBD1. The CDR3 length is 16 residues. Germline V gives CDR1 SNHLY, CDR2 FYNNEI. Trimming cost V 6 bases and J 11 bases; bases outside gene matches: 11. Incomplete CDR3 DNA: TGTGCCAGCAGCCGGGACAGGGGGCGCGAGGAGACACCC. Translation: CASSRDRGREETP. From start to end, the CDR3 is CASSRDRGREETPLHF.

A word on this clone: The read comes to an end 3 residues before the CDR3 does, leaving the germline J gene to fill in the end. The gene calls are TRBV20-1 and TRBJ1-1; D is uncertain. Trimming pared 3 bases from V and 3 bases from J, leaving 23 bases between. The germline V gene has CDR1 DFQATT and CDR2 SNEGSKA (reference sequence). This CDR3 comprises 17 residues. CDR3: CSASNSFWLAGDTEAFF. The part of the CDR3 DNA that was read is TGCAGTGCTAGCAACTCCTTTTGGCTAGCAGGTGACACTGAA.

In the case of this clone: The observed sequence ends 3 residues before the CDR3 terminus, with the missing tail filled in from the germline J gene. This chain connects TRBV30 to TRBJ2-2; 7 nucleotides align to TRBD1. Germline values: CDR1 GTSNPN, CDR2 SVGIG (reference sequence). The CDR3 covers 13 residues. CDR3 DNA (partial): TGTGCCTGGAGGACAGGGCTTAACTCACCG. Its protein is CAWRTGLNSP. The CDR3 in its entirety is CAWRTGLNSPLFF.

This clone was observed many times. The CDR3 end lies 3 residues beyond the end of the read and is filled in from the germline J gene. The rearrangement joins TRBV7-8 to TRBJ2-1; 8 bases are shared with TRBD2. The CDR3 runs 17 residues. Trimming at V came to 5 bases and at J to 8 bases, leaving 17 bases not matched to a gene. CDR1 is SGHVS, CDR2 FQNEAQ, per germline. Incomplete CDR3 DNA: TGTGCCAGCAGCACCCCGGGAGGGCGGGAGATCTGGGATGAG. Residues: CASSTPGGREIWDE. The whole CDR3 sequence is CASSTPGGREIWDEQFF.

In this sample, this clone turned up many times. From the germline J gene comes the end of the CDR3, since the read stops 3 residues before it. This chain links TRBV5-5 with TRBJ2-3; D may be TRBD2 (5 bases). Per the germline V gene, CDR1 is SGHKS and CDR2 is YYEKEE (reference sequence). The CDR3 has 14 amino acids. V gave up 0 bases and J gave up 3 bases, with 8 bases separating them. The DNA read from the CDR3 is TGTGCCAGCAGCTTGGTCCCGGGGACAGATACG. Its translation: CASSLVPGTDT. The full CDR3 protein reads CASSLVPGTDTQYF.

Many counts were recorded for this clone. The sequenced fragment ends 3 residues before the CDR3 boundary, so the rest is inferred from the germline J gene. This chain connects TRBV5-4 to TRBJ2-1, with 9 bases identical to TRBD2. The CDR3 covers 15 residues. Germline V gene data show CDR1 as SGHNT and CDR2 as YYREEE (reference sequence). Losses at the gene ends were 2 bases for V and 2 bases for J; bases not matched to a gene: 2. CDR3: CASSFPSGAYNEQFF. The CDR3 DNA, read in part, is TGTGCCAGCAGCTTTCCTAGCGGGGCCTACAATGAG.

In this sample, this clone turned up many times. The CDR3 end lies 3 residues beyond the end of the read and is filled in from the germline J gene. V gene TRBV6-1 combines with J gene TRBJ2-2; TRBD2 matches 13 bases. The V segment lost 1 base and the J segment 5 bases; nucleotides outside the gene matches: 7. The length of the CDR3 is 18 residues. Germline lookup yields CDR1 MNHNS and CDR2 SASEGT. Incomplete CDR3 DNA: TGTGCCAGCAGTGAAGAGTCCGGACTAGCGGGAGAAACCGGGGAG. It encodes CASSEESGLAGETGE. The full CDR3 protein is CASSEESGLAGETGELFF.

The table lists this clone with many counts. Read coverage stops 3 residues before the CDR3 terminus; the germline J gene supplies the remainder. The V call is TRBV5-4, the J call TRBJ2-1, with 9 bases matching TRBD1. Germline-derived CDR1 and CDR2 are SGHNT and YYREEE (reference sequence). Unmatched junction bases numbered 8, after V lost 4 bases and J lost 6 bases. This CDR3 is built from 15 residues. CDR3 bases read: TGTGCCAGCAGCGTGGACAGGGGAAACCTCAATGAG. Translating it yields CASSVDRGNLNE. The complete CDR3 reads CASSVDRGNLNEQFF. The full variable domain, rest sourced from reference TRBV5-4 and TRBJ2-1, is ETGVTQSPTHLIKTRGQQVTLRCSSQSGHNTVSWYQQALGQGPQFIFQYYREEENGRGNFPPRFSGLQFPNYSSELNVNALELDDSALYLCASSVDRGNLNEQFFGPGTRLTVL.

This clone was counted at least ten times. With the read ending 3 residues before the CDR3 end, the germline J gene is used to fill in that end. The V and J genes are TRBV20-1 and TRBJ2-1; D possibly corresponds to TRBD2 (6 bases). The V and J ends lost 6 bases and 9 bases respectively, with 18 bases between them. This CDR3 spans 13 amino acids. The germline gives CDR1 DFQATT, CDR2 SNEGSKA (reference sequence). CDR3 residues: CSARGGLLVEQFF. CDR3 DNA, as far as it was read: TGCAGTGCCCGAGGAGGGCTTTTGGTTGAG.

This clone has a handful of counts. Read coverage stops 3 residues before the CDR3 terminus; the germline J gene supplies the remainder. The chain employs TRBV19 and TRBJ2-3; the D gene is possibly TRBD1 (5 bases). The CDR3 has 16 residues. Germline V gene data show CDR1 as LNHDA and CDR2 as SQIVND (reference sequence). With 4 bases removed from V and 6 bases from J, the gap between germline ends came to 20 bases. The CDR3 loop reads CASSNSRQSLWDTQYF. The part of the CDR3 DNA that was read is TGTGCCAGTAGTAACTCAAGACAGTCCCTCTGGGATACG.

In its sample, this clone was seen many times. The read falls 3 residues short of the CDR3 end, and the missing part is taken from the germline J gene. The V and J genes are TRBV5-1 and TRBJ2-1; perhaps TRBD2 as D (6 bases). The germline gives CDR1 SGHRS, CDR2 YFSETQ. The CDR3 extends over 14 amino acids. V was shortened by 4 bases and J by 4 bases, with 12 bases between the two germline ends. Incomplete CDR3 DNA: TGCGCCAGCAGCCCGGCGGGGAGATACAATGAG. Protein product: CASSPAGRYNE. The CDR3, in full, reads CASSPAGRYNEQFF.

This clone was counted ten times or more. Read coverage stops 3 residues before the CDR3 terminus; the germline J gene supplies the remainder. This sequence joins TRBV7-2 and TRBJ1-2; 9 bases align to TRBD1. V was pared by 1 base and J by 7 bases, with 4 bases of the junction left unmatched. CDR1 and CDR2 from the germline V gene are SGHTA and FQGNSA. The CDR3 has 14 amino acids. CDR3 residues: CASSLGEGQGGYTF. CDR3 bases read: TGTGCCAGCAGCTTAGGGGAGGGACAGGGTGGC. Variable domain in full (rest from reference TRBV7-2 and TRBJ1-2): GAGVSQSPSNKVTEKGKDVELRCDPISGHTALYWYRQSLGQGLEFLIYFQGNSAPDKSGLPSDRFSAERTGGSVSTLTIQRTQQEDSAVYLCASSLGEGQGGYTFGSGTRLTVV.

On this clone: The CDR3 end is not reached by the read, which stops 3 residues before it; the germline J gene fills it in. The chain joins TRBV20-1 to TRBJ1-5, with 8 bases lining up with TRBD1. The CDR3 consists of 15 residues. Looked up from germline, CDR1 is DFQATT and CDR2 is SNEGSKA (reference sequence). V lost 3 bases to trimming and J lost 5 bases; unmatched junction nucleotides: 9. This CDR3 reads CSASAGTGFHQPQHF. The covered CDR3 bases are TGCAGTGCTAGTGCCGGGACAGGATTCCATCAGCCC.

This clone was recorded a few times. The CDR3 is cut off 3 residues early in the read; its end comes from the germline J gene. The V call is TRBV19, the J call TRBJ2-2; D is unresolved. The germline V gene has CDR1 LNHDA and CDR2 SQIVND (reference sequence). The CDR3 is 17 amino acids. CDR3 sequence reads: CASSIGPGLPGNSPLFF. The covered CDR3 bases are TGTGCCAGTAGTATTGGGCCAGGCCTCCCAGGCAATTCACCG. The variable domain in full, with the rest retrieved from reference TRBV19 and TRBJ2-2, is DGGITQSPKYLFRKEGQNVTLSCEQNLNHDAMYWYRQDPGQGLRLIYYSQIVNDFQKGDIAEGYSVSREKKESFPLTVTSAQKNPTAFYLCASSIGPGLPGNSPLFFGEGSRLTVL.

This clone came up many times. CDR3 bases read: TGTGCCAGCAGCGAAGGGACAGGGATCTATGGC. Translated: CASSEGTGIYG. Given in full, the CDR3 is CASSEGTGIYGYTF. The chain couples TRBV7-9 to TRBJ1-2; 9 bases are shared with TRBD1. From the germline J gene comes the end of the CDR3, since the read stops 3 residues before it. Losses at the gene ends were 5 bases for V and 4 bases for J; bases not matched to a gene: 5. Germline V gene data show CDR1 as SEHNR and CDR2 as FQNEAQ (reference sequence). The CDR3 sequence is 14 residues long. Supplemented by reference TRBV7-9 and TRBJ1-2, the full variable domain reads DTGVSQNPRHKITKRGQNVTFRCDPISEHNRLYWYRQTLGQGPEFLTYFQNEAQLEKSRLLSDRFSAERPKGSFSTLEIQRTEQGDSAMYLCASSEGTGIYGYTFGSGTRLTVV.

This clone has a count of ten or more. The CDR3 DNA, read in part, is TGCAGCGCCCAGGGGCAGGGAGACACCGGGGAG. Its protein is CSAQGQGDTGE. In full, the CDR3 reads CSAQGQGDTGELFF. The genes are TRBV29-1 and TRBJ2-2, with a tentative D call TRBD1 (6 bases). The read stops 3 residues short of the end of the CDR3; the missing end is completed from the germline J gene. V gave up 7 bases and J gave up 3 bases, with 15 bases separating them. The CDR3 length is 14 residues. CDR1 is SQVTM, CDR2 ANQGSEA, per germline.

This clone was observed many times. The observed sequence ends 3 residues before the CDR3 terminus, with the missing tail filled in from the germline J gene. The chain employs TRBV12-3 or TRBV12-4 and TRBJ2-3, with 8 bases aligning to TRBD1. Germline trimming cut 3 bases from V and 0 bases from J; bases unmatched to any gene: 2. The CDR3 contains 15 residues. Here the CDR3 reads CASSFNRGSTDTQYF. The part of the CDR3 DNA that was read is TGTGCCAGCAGTTTTAACAGGGGGAGCACAGATACG.